This section outlines one T cell receptor beta chain sequence together with its context. Its specificity is not known. This sample was taken from a study of response to subunit inactivated influenza vaccine. Findings of the study overall: Few additional T cells are recruited per seasonal influenza vaccination, authors suggested.

The CDR3 contains 13 residues. Germline V gene lookup returns CDR1 SGHAT and CDR2 FQNNGV. V lost 5 bases, J lost 5 bases, and 5 bases stayed unmatched. One entry per CDR3 protein, called by TCRdb with MiXCR from the RT-PCR reads. The repertoire holds about 520,000 distinct CDR3 sequences, with 7.2% as singletons. The rearrangement uses TRBV11-2 and TRBJ2-7, with 8 bases lining up with TRBD1. The source material was PBMCs from blood, sampled approximately 25 months after vaccination. This TCR came from a man between 50 and 70 years old who received an inactivated influenza vaccine. Here the CDR3 reads CASSLQGVNEQYF. The CDR3 region has the DNA TGTGCCAGCAGCCTACAGGGGGTCAACGAGCAGTACTTC. Using reference TRBV11-2 and TRBJ2-7 for the parts outside the CDR3, the full variable domain is EAGVAQSPRYKIIEKRQSVAFWCNPISGHATLYWYQQILGQGPKLLIQFQNNGVVDDSQLPKDRFSAERLKGVDSTLKIQPAKLEDSAVYLCASSLQGVNEQYFGPGTRLTVT.